Listed below are T cell receptor beta chains from one sample, sequenced in a study of T cells in Graves' hyperthyroidism and ophthalmopathy. TCRdb used MiXCR to reprocess the multiplex PCR reads, holding one entry per CDR3 protein. The sample consists of more than 450,000 distinct CDR3 sequences, 15% to 20% of them appearing once. The sequenced sample was blood. These receptors were taken from a middle-aged man with Graves' ophthalmopathy. The CDR3 runs from the conserved cysteine through the conserved F or W. A D gene is named only where the DNA matches it firmly. Not all rows give a size; the values are once, few, many and, for expanded clones, a class.

v_call: TRBV6-5
clone_size: -
j_call: TRBJ1-6
d_call: -
cdr3_aa: CASSYAASSYNSPLHF
cdr3_nt: TGTGCCAGCAGTTACGCCGCCAGCTCCTATAATTCACCCCTCCACTTT

v_call: TRBV29-1
clone_size: few
j_call: TRBJ2-1
d_call: -
cdr3_aa: CSVAANEQFF
cdr3_nt: TGCAGCGTTGCGGCGAATGAGCAGTTCTTC

v_call: TRBV12-3/TRBV12-4
clone_size: many
j_call: TRBJ2-2
d_call: TRBD2
cdr3_aa: CASNLGGVISGELFF
cdr3_nt: TGTGCCAGCAATTTGGGAGGGGTGATCTCCGGGGAGCTGTTTTTT

v_call: TRBV6-1
clone_size: -
j_call: TRBJ2-3
d_call: -
cdr3_aa: CATQSADTQYF
cdr3_nt: TGTGCCACTCAATCGGCGGATACGCAGTATTTT

v_call: TRBV4-1
clone_size: few
j_call: TRBJ2-5
d_call: -
cdr3_aa: CASSPSRTGGETQYF
cdr3_nt: TGCGCCAGCAGCCCTAGTCGAACAGGTGGAGAGACCCAGTACTTC

v_call: TRBV28
clone_size: many
j_call: TRBJ2-1
d_call: TRBD1
cdr3_aa: CASSLGTGNYNEQFF
cdr3_nt: TGTGCCAGCAGTTTAGGGACAGGGAACTACAATGAGCAGTTCTTC

v_call: TRBV12-3/TRBV12-4
clone_size: -
j_call: TRBJ1-3
d_call: -
cdr3_aa: CASILPGGSGNTIYF
cdr3_nt: TGTGCCAGCATTTTACCGGGAGGCTCTGGAAACACCATATATTTT

v_call: TRBV20-1
clone_size: -
j_call: TRBJ1-3
d_call: -
cdr3_aa: CSAKEDGNTIYF
cdr3_nt: TGCAGTGCTAAGGAGGATGGAAACACCATATATTTT

v_call: TRBV9
clone_size: many
j_call: TRBJ2-1
d_call: TRBD2
cdr3_aa: CASSVVTSGNEQFF
cdr3_nt: TGTGCCAGCAGCGTAGTGACTAGCGGTAATGAGCAGTTCTTC

v_call: TRBV5-1
clone_size: -
j_call: TRBJ1-4
d_call: -
cdr3_aa: CASSLLGNNEKLFF
cdr3_nt: TGCGCCAGCAGCTTGCTAGGGAATAATGAAAAACTGTTTTTT

v_call: TRBV6-1
clone_size: few
j_call: TRBJ2-7
d_call: TRBD2
cdr3_aa: CASRQVAGYYEQYF
cdr3_nt: TGTGCCAGCAGGCAAGTAGCGGGGTACTACGAGCAGTACTTC

v_call: TRBV7-8
clone_size: many
j_call: TRBJ2-7
d_call: -
cdr3_aa: CASSLGWARTAYEQYF
cdr3_nt: TGTGCCAGCAGCTTAGGGTGGGCCAGAACCGCCTACGAGCAGTACTTC

v_call: TRBV24-1
clone_size: -
j_call: TRBJ1-2
d_call: TRBD1
cdr3_aa: CATSDLRDRGGYTF
cdr3_nt: TGTGCCACCAGTGATTTGCGGGACAGGGGCGGCTACACCTTC

v_call: TRBV30
clone_size: -
j_call: TRBJ2-2
d_call: TRBD2
cdr3_aa: CAWSWGLAGGPGELFF
cdr3_nt: TGTGCCTGGAGTTGGGGACTAGCGGGAGGTCCCGGGGAGCTGTTTTTT

v_call: TRBV5-1
clone_size: many
j_call: TRBJ2-7
d_call: TRBD1
cdr3_aa: CASSLQGAIDEQYF
cdr3_nt: TGCGCCAGCAGCTTACAGGGGGCTATCGACGAGCAGTACTTC

v_call: TRBV2
clone_size: many
j_call: TRBJ2-6
d_call: -
cdr3_aa: CASRTAGAGANVLTF
cdr3_nt: TGTGCCAGCAGAACCGCAGGGGCCGGGGCCAACGTCCTGACTTTC

v_call: TRBV28
clone_size: many
j_call: TRBJ2-5
d_call: -
cdr3_aa: CASSLGDRKTQYF
cdr3_nt: TGTGCCAGCAGTCTAGGGGATCGGAAGACCCAGTACTTC

v_call: TRBV5-5
clone_size: -
j_call: TRBJ1-1
d_call: TRBD1
cdr3_aa: CASSIGQGRTFF
cdr3_nt: TGTGCCAGCAGCATCGGACAGGGGAGGACTTTCTTT

v_call: TRBV12-3/TRBV12-4
clone_size: many
j_call: TRBJ2-7
d_call: -
cdr3_aa: CASRPGASPYEQYF
cdr3_nt: TGTGCCAGCAGACCCGGGGCTTCTCCTTACGAGCAGTACTTC

v_call: TRBV11-2
clone_size: many
j_call: TRBJ2-1
d_call: TRBD2
cdr3_aa: CASSSGTSGKNEQFF
cdr3_nt: TGTGCCAGCAGCTCGGGGACTAGCGGGAAAAATGAGCAGTTCTTC

v_call: TRBV11-2
clone_size: few
j_call: TRBJ2-5
d_call: -
cdr3_aa: CASSLGRSETQYF
cdr3_nt: TGTGCCAGCAGTTTGGGGAGATCCGAGACCCAGTACTTC

v_call: TRBV7-8
clone_size: few
j_call: TRBJ2-5
d_call: -
cdr3_aa: CASSLVVGGGLGETQYF
cdr3_nt: TGTGCCAGCAGCTTAGTGGTAGGGGGGGGCCTCGGAGAGACCCAGTACTTC

v_call: TRBV2
clone_size: -
j_call: TRBJ2-7
d_call: TRBD1
cdr3_aa: CACKPGQGNYEQYF
cdr3_nt: TGTGCCTGCAAACCGGGACAGGGGAACTACGAGCAGTACTTC

v_call: TRBV3-1
clone_size: -
j_call: TRBJ2-3
d_call: -
cdr3_aa: CASSQDNRHTDTQYF
cdr3_nt: TGTGCCAGCAGCCAAGACAACAGACACACAGATACGCAGTATTTT

v_call: TRBV20-1
clone_size: -
j_call: TRBJ2-3
d_call: -
cdr3_aa: CSARLEDTQYF
cdr3_nt: TGCAGTGCTAGACTCGAAGATACGCAGTATTTT

v_call: TRBV7-3
clone_size: -
j_call: TRBJ2-7
d_call: -
cdr3_aa: CASSLMAGASREQYF
cdr3_nt: TGTGCCAGCAGCTTAATGGCGGGTGCCTCCCGCGAGCAGTACTTC

v_call: TRBV11-2
clone_size: many
j_call: TRBJ1-1
d_call: -
cdr3_aa: CASSPRRGTEAFF
cdr3_nt: TGTGCCAGCAGCCCTAGAAGGGGCACTGAAGCTTTCTTT

v_call: TRBV20-1
clone_size: few
j_call: TRBJ2-5
d_call: -
cdr3_aa: CSAQSAGAGETQYF
cdr3_nt: TGCAGTGCCCAGTCGGCGGGGGCCGGGGAGACCCAGTACTTC

v_call: TRBV7-8
clone_size: many
j_call: TRBJ2-2
d_call: TRBD2
cdr3_aa: CASSLGERGLTGELFF
cdr3_nt: TGTGCCAGCAGCTTAGGGGAGCGGGGGCTCACCGGGGAGCTGTTTTTT